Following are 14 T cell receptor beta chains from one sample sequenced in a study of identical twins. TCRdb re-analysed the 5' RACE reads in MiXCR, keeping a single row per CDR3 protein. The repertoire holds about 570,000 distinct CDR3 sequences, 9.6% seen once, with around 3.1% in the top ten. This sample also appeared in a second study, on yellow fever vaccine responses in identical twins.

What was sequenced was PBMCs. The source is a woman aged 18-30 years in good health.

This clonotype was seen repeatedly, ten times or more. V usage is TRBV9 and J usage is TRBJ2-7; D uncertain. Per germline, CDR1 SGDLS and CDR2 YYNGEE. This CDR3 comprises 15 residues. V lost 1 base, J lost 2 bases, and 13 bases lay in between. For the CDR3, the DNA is TGTGCCAGCAGCGTATCCCCCGCAGATACCTACGAGCAGTACTTC. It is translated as CASSVSPADTYEQYF.

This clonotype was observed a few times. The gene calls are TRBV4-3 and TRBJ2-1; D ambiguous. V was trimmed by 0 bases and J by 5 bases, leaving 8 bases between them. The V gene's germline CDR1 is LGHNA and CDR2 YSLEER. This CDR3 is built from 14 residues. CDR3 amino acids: CASSQDYWDNEQFF. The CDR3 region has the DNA TGCGCCAGCAGCCAAGATTACTGGGACAATGAGCAGTTCTTC.

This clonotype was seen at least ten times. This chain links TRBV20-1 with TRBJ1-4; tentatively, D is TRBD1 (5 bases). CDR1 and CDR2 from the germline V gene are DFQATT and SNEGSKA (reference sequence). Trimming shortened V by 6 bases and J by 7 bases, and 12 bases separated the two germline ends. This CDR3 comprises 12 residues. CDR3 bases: TGCAGTGCCCCAAAGGGGATTGAAAAACTGTTTTTT. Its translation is CSAPKGIEKLFF.

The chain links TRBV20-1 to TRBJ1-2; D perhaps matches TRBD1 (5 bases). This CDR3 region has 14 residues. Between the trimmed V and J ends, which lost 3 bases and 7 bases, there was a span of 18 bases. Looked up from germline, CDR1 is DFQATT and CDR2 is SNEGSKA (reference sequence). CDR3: CSARTSKEGIGYTF. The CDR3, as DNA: TGCAGTGCTAGGACAAGTAAGGAGGGGATTGGCTACACCTTC.

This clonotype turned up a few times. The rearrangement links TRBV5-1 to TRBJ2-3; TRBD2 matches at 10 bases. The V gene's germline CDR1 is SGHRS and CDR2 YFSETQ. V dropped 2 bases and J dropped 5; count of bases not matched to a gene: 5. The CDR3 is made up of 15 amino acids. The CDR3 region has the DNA TGCGCCAGCAGCTTTTCGAGCGGGGGGGTAGATACGCAGTATTTT. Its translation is CASSFSSGGVDTQYF.

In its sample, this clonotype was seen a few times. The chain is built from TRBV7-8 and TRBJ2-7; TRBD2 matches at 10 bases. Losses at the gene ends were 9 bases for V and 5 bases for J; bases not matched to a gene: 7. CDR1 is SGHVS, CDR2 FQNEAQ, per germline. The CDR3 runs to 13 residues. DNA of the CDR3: TGTGCCAGTACGAGCGGGAGGGTGGACGAGCAGTACTTC. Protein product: CASTSGRVDEQYF.

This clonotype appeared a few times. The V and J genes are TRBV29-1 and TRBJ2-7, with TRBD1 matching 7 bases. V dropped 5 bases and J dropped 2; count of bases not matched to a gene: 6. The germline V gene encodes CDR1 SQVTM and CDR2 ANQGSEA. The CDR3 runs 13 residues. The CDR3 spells CSVPSDRTYEQYF. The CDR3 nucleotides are TGCAGCGTTCCCTCGGACAGGACCTACGAGCAGTACTTC.

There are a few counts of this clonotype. The CDR3 loop is CASRRQGSGNQPQHF. The CDR3 DNA reads as TGTGCCAGCAGAAGACAGGGGTCGGGCAATCAGCCCCAGCATTTT. This chain connects TRBV12-3 or TRBV12-4 to TRBJ1-5, with 8 nucleotides matching TRBD1. The CDR3 totals 15 residues. V was clipped by 6 bases and J by 2 bases; unmatched bases: 6.

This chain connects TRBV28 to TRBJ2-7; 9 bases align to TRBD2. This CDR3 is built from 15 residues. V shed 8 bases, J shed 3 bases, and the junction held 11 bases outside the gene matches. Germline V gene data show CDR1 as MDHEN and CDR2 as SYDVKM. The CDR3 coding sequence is TGTGCCAGCGGCTCCCGGTCTAGCGGGGTCTACGAGCAGTACTTC. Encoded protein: CASGSRSSGVYEQYF.

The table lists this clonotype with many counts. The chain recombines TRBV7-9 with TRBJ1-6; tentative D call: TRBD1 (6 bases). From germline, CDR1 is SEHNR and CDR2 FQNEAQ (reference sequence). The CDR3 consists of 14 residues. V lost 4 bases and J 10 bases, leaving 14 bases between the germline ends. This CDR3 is CASSSSTGPSPLHF. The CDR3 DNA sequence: TGTGCCAGCAGCTCAAGTACAGGGCCCTCACCCCTCCACTTT.

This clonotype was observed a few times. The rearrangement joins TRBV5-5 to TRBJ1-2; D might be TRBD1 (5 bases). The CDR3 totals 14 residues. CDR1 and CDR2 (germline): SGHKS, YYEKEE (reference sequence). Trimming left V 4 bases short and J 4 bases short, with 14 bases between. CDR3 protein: CASSRDWGAYGYTF. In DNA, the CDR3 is TGTGCCAGCAGCCGGGACTGGGGCGCCTATGGCTACACCTTC. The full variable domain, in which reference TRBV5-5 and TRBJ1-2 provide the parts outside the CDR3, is DAGVTQSPTHLIKTRGQQVTLRCSPISGHKSVSWYQQVLGQGPQFIFQYYEKEERGRGNFPDRFSARQFPNYSSELNVNALLLGDSALYLCASSRDWGAYGYTFGSGTRLTVV.

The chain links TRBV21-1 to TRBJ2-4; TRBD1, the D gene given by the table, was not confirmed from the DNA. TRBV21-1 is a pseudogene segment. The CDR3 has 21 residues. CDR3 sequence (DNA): TGTGCCAGCAGCAAAAATGACTTTGGGGGCTACACTGACCTAGCCAAAAACATTCAGTACTTC. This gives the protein CASSKNDFGGYTDLAKNIQYF.

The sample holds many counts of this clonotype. CDR3 sequence: CASRIQETQYF. The CDR3 DNA sequence: TGTGCCAGCAGGATACAAGAGACCCAGTACTTC. The V gene is TRBV12-3 or TRBV12-4, the J gene TRBJ2-5, with unresolved D. This CDR3 spans 11 amino acids. V lost 6 bases to trimming and J lost 2 bases, with 4 bases between them.

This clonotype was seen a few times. The DNA for the CDR3 is TGTGCCTGGAGCTTGCTAGCGGGAGGGCCATCGCACACAGATACGCAGTATTTT. It codes for CAWSLLAGGPSHTDTQYF. This chain joins TRBV30 and TRBJ2-3; 12 bases are a match to TRBD2. V lost 3 bases, J lost 2 bases, and 12 bases stayed unmatched. CDR1 is GTSNPN, CDR2 SVGIG, per germline (reference sequence). This CDR3 comprises 18 residues. Variable domain in full (rest from reference TRBV30 and TRBJ2-3): SQTIHQWPATLVQPVGSPLSLECTVEGTSNPNLYWYRQAAGRGLQLLFYSVGIGQISSEVPQNLSASRPQDRQFILSSKKLLLSDSGFYLCAWSLLAGGPSHTDTQYFGPGTRLTVL.